The 20 T cell receptor beta chains reported below all come from one sample, sequenced in a study of OX40 agonist ivuxolimab in advanced cancers. This table comes from immunoSEQ multiplex PCR, and its TCRdb copy is limited to in-frame clones, with some not included. The sample has roughly 100,000 clones, 80% to 95% seen once. The sample consisted of CD4+ or CD8+ T cells sorted from blood, taken in a trial of the OX40 agonist ivuxolimab. The origin of the receptors is an adult with an advanced solid tumor such as melanoma, head and neck, liver or kidney cancer.

The chain carries TRBV11-2 and TRBJ1-1; D unresolved. Trimming cost V 0 bases and J 6 bases, with 5 bases left between them. CDR1 is SGHAT and CDR2 is FQNNGV in the germline V gene. The CDR3 is made up of 12 amino acids. In DNA, the CDR3 is TGTGCCAGCAGCTTAGAAGTGGCTGAAGCTTTCTTT. Translation gives CASSLEVAEAFF.

In its sample, this clone was seen once. The gene calls are TRBV11-1 and TRBJ2-7; 8 positions match TRBD1. The CDR3 has 16 amino acids. Germline V gene lookup returns CDR1 SGHAT and CDR2 FQDESV (reference sequence). V dropped 1 base and J dropped 5; count of bases not matched to a gene: 10. Here the CDR3 reads CASSLGRTGRYHEQYF. DNA of the CDR3: TGTGCCAGCAGCTTAGGGCGGACAGGGAGGTACCACGAGCAGTACTTC.

This clone was seen just once. The chain employs TRBV9 and TRBJ2-3, with TRBD2 as a possible D gene (6 bases). Germline CDR1 SGDLS, CDR2 YYNGEE. V dropped 0 bases and J dropped 0 bases, with 11 bases sitting between them. The CDR3 extends over 16 amino acids. The CDR3 nucleotides are TGTGCCAGCAGCGTAGCCGGGAGAGCTAGCACAGATACGCAGTATTTT. This translates into CASSVAGRASTDTQYF.

The chain employs TRBV6-1 and TRBJ1-4; D is unclear. The CDR3 has 12 amino acids. V was clipped by 5 bases and J by 8 bases, with 9 bases between them. CDR1 MNHNS and CDR2 SASEGT come from the germline V gene. The CDR3 nucleotides read TGTGCCAGCAGTAGGATTCGGGAAAAACTGTTTTTT. Protein product: CASSRIREKLFF.

V and J are TRBV14 and TRBJ2-7; TRBD1 might be the D (5 bases). Trimming took off 1 base at V and 7 bases at J, with 11 bases between the two ends. The germline V gene encodes CDR1 SGHDN and CDR2 FVKESK. The CDR3 length is 13 residues. CDR3 in DNA: TGTGCCAGCAGCCAAGTAAGGGGTGGTGAGCAGTACTTC. Its protein is CASSQVRGGEQYF.

This clone was seen only a few times. The chain employs TRBV10-3 and TRBJ2-1; D is uncertain. V gave up 2 bases and J gave up 6 bases, with 5 bases separating them. The CDR3 extends over 12 amino acids. Germline V lookup: CDR1 ENHRY, CDR2 SYGVKD. Written as DNA, the CDR3 is TGTGCCATCAGTGAGATTTTCAATGAGCAGTTCTTC. Translation: CAISEIFNEQFF.

The chain couples TRBV4-1 to TRBJ2-5; unclear D gene. The CDR3 consists of 14 residues. Trimming took off 1 base at V and 4 bases at J, with 10 bases between the two ends. Germline values: CDR1 MGHRA, CDR2 YSYEKL. CDR3 region: CASSQVGQIETQYF. CDR3 in DNA: TGCGCCAGCAGCCAAGTAGGGCAGATAGAGACCCAGTACTTC.

The V and J genes are TRBV7-8 and TRBJ2-5; 7 nucleotides agree with TRBD2. The trim removed 5 bases at V and 3 bases at J, leaving 6 bases unmatched. The CDR3 loop spans 14 amino acids. The V gene's germline CDR1 is SGHVS and CDR2 FQNEAQ. The chain's CDR3 is CASSQRDPKETQYF. CDR3 coding DNA: TGTGCCAGCAGCCAGCGGGACCCAAAAGAGACCCAGTACTTC.

The V call is TRBV9, the J call TRBJ1-4; no reliable D call. The germline CDR1 and CDR2 sequences are SGDLS and YYNGEE. The CDR3 runs 15 residues. V dropped 3 bases and J dropped 2 bases, with 11 bases sitting between them. DNA of the CDR3: TGTGCCAGCAGCGGGTCTCAAGGCACTAATGAAAAACTGTTTTTT. Its translation: CASSGSQGTNEKLFF.

V is TRBV7-2 and J is TRBJ1-2; 7 nucleotides match TRBD1. CDR1 SGHTA and CDR2 FQGNSA come from the germline V gene. V was pared by 7 bases and J by 3 bases, with 8 bases of the junction left unmatched. The CDR3 runs 14 residues. CDR3 sequence: CASTYNRGHYGYTF. Written as DNA, the CDR3 is TGTGCCAGCACCTACAACAGGGGCCACTATGGCTACACCTTC.

The V and J genes are TRBV28 and TRBJ2-1, with a possible D match to TRBD2 (5 bases). Trimming took off 8 bases at V and 10 bases at J, with 18 bases between the two ends. The CDR3 length is 13 residues. Looked up from germline, CDR1 is MDHEN and CDR2 is SYDVKM. The CDR3 spells CASRNHGVGEQFF. For the CDR3, the DNA is TGTGCCAGCCGCAATCACGGGGTAGGGGAGCAGTTCTTC.

This sequence joins TRBV19 and TRBJ1-3; D gene ambiguous. The length of the CDR3 is 12 residues. V dropped 6 bases and J dropped 1 base, with 4 bases sitting between them. The germline CDR1 and CDR2 sequences are LNHDA and SQIVND (reference sequence). The CDR3 spells CASSRSGNTIYF. In DNA form, the CDR3 reads TGTGCCAGTAGCCGGTCTGGAAACACCATATATTTT.

The CDR3 region has the DNA TGTGCCAGCAGCCCTACCCGACAGGGGAGAGGCTACACCTTC. As protein: CASSPTRQGRGYTF. The rearrangement joins TRBV9 to TRBJ1-2; TRBD1 matches 8 bases. J lost 8 bases, V lost 4 bases, and 10 bases had no gene match. Germline loops: CDR1 SGDLS, CDR2 YYNGEE. The CDR3 runs 14 residues.

This clone was seen only once. The chain carries TRBV11-3 and TRBJ2-3; tentatively, D is TRBD2 (5 bases). V lost 2 bases and J 9 bases, leaving 9 bases between the germline ends. The CDR3 extends over 12 amino acids. CDR1 and CDR2 from the germline V gene are SGHNT and YENEEA. CDR3 DNA: TGTGCCAGCAGCTTAAGGAGGCAGACGCAGTATTTT. It translates to CASSLRRQTQYF. The full variable domain, its missing parts supplied by reference TRBV11-3 and TRBJ2-3, is EAGVVQSPRYKIIEKKQPVAFWCNPISGHNTLYWYLQNLGQGPELLIRYENEEAVDDSQLPKDRFSAERLKGVDSTLKIQPAELGDSAVYLCASSLRRQTQYFGPGTRLTVL.

This clone was picked up one time. V usage is TRBV11-3 and J usage is TRBJ2-3; D might be TRBD2 (5 bases). The germline V gene encodes CDR1 SGHNT and CDR2 YENEEA. The CDR3 extends over 14 amino acids. Trimming removed 2 bases from V and 3 bases from J, with 9 bases in between. This CDR3 is CASSLNPGTDTQYF. For the CDR3, the DNA is TGTGCCAGCAGCTTAAACCCGGGGACAGATACGCAGTATTTT.

J is TRBJ2-1 and V is TRBV7-6; 12 bases fit TRBD2. V was pared by 5 bases and J by 5 bases, with 13 bases of the junction left unmatched. CDR3 length equals 18 residues. Germline lookup yields CDR1 SGHVS and CDR2 FNYEAQ. This chain's CDR3 is CASSLPTSGSSFDNEQFF. The CDR3 nucleotides read TGTGCCAGCAGCCTCCCGACTAGCGGGAGCAGTTTTGACAATGAGCAGTTCTTC.

V gene TRBV19 combines with J gene TRBJ1-5; D call uncertain. The CDR3 is made up of 14 amino acids. Germline lookup yields CDR1 LNHDA and CDR2 SQIVND (reference sequence). V was cut by 3 bases and J by 3 bases, with 9 bases left in between. CDR3 in DNA: TGTGCCAGTAGTATGGAACAGATCAATCAGCCCCAGCATTTT. Its protein is CASSMEQINQPQHF.

The V call is TRBV7-8, the J call TRBJ1-4; no reliable D call. Germline V gene sequence: CDR1 SGHVS, CDR2 FQNEAQ. V lost 5 bases and J lost 8, with 18 bases in between. This CDR3 spans 15 amino acids. The CDR3 loop is CASSPLTVAGEKLFF. The CDR3 nucleotides read TGTGCCAGCAGCCCCCTGACGGTGGCCGGGGAAAAACTGTTTTTT.

V is TRBV5-1 and J is TRBJ1-2; D is unclear. CDR3 length equals 16 residues. The V end was cut by 5 bases, the J end by 2 bases, with 19 bases between. Germline-derived CDR1 and CDR2 are SGHRS and YFSETQ. In nucleotides, the CDR3 is TGCGCCAGCAGGTTGAGGGCAGGCCCTAGAAACTATGGCTACACCTTC. Its protein product is CASRLRAGPRNYGYTF.

The CDR3 region is CASSRGTGVETQYF. CDR3 DNA: TGTGCCAGTAGTAGAGGGACAGGGGTAGAGACCCAGTACTTC. This chain links TRBV19 with TRBJ2-5; 10 bases match TRBD1. The germline V gene encodes CDR1 LNHDA and CDR2 SQIVND (reference sequence). CDR3 size: 14 residues. J gave up 4 bases and V 4 bases, and 3 bases lay outside the gene matches.